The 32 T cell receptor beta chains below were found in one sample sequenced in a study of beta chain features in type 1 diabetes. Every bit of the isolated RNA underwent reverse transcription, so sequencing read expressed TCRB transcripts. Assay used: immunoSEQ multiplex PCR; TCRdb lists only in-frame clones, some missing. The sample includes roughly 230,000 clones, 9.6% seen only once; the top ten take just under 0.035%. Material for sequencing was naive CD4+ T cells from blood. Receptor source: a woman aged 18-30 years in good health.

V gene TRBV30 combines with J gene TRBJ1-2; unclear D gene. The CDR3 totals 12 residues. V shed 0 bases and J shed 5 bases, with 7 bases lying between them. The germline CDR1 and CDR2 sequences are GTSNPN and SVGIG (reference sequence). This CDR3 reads CAWSVRGYGYTF. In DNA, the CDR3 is TGTGCCTGGAGTGTACGAGGTTATGGCTACACCTTC.

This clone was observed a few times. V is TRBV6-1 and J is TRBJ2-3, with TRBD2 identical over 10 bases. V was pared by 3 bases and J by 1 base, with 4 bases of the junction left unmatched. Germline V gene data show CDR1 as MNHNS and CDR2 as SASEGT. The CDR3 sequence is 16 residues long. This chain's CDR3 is CASSELAGVGTDTQYF. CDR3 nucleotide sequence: TGTGCCAGCAGTGAGCTAGCGGGGGTGGGCACAGATACGCAGTATTTT.

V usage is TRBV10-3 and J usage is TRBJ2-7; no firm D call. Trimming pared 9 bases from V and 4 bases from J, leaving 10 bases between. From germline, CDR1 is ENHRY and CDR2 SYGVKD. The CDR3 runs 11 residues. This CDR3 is CAISAGYEQYF. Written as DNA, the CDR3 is TGTGCCATTTCCGCAGGTTACGAGCAGTACTTC.

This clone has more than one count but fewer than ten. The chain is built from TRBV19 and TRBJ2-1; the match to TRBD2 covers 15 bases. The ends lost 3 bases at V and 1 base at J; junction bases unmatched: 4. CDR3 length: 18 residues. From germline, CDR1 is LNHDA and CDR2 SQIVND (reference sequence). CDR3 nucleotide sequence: TGTGCCAGTAGTATCACCGGGACTAGCGGGAGGTCCTACAATGAGCAGTTCTTC. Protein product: CASSITGTSGRSYNEQFF.

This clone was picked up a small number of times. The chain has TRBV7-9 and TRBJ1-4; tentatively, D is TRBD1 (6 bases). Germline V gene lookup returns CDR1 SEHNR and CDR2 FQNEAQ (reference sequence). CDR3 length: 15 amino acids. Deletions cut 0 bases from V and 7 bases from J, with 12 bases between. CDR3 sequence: CASSLATGSGEKLFF. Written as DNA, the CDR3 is TGTGCCAGCAGCTTAGCGACAGGTTCGGGTGAAAAACTGTTTTTT. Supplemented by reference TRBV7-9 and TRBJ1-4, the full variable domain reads DTGVSQNPRHKITKRGQNVTFRCDPISEHNRLYWYRQTLGQGPEFLTYFQNEAQLEKSRLLSDRFSAERPKGSFSTLEIQRTEQGDSAMYLCASSLATGSGEKLFFGSGTQLSVL.

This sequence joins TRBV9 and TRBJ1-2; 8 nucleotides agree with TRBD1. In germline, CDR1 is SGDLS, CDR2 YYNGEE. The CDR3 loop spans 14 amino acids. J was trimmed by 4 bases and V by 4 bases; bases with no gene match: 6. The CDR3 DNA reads TGTGCCAGCAGCTCGACAGGGGCGCCCTATGGCTACACCTTC. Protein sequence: CASSSTGAPYGYTF.

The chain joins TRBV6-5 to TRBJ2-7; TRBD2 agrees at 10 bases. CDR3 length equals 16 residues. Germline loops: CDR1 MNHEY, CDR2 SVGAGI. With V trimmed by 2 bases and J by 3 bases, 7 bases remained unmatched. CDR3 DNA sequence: TGTGCCAGCAGTTACAGGACTAGCGGAGACCTCTACGAGCAGTACTTC. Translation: CASSYRTSGDLYEQYF.

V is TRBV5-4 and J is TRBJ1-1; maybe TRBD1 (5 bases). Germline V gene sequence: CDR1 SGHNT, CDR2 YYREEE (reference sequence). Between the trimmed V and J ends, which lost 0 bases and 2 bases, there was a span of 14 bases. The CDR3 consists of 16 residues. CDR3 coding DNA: TGTGCCAGCAGCTTGGACGCGGGACGGGATAACACTGAAGCTTTCTTT. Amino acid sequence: CASSLDAGRDNTEAFF. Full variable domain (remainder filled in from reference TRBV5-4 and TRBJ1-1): ETGVTQSPTHLIKTRGQQVTLRCSSQSGHNTVSWYQQALGQGPQFIFQYYREEENGRGNFPPRFSGLQFPNYSSELNVNALELDDSALYLCASSLDAGRDNTEAFFGQGTRLTVV.

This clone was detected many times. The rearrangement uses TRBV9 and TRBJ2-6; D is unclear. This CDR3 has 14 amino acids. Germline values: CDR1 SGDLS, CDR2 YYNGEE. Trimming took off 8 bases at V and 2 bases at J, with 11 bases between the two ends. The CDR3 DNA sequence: TGTGCCAGTTCAGGAAAGACTGGGGCCAACGTCCTGACTTTC. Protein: CASSGKTGANVLTF.

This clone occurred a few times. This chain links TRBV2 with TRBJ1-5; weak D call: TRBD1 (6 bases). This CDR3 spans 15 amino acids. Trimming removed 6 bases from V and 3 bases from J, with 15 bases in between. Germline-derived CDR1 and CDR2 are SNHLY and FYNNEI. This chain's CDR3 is CASSERGISNQPQHF. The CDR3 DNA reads TGTGCCAGCAGCGAGAGGGGGATCTCCAATCAGCCCCAGCATTTT.

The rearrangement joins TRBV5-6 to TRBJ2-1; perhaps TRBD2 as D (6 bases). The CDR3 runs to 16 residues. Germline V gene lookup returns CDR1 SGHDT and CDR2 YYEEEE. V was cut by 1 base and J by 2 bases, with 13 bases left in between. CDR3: CASSLLGLEAYNEQFF. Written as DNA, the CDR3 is TGTGCCAGCAGCTTGTTGGGACTCGAGGCCTACAATGAGCAGTTCTTC.

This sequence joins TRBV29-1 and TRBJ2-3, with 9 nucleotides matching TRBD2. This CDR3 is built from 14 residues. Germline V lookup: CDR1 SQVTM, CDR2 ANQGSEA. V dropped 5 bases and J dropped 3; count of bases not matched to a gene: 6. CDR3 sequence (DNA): TGCAGCGTTAGTAGCGGGAGCGGTACAGATACGCAGTATTTT. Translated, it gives CSVSSGSGTDTQYF.

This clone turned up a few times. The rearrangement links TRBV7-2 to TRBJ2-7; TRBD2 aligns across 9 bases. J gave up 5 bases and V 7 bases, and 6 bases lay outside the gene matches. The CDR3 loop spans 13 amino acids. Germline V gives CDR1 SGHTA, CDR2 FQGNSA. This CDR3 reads CASTHGTSNEQYF. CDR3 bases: TGTGCCAGCACCCATGGGACTAGCAACGAGCAGTACTTC. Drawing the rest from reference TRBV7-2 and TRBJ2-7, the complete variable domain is GAGVSQSPSNKVTEKGKDVELRCDPISGHTALYWYRQSLGQGLEFLIYFQGNSAPDKSGLPSDRFSAERTGGSVSTLTIQRTQQEDSAVYLCASTHGTSNEQYFGPGTRLTVT.

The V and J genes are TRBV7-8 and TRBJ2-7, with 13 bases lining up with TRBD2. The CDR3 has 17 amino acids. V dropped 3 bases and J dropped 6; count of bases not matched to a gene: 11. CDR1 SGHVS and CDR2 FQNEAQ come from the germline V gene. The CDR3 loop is CASSFATSGGIGGEQYF. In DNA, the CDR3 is TGTGCCAGCAGCTTTGCGACTAGCGGGGGGATTGGAGGCGAGCAGTACTTC. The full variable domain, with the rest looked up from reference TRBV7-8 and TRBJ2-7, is GAGVSQSPRYKVAKRGQDVALRCDPISGHVSLFWYQQALGQGPEFLTYFQNEAQLDKSGLPSDRFFAERPEGSVSTLKIQRTQQEDSAVYLCASSFATSGGIGGEQYFGPGTRLTVT.

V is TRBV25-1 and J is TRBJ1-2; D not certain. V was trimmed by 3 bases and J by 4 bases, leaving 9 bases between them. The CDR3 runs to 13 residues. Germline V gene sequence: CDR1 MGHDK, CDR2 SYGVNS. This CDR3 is CASSEAGSYGYTF. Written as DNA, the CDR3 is TGTGCCAGCAGTGAGGCAGGATCCTATGGCTACACCTTC.

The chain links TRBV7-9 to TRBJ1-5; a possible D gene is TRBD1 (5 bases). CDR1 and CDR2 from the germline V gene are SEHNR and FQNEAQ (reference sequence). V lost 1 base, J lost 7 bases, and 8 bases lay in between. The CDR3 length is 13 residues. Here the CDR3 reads CASSLEGEQPQHF. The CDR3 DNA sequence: TGTGCCAGCAGCTTAGAAGGGGAACAGCCCCAGCATTTT.

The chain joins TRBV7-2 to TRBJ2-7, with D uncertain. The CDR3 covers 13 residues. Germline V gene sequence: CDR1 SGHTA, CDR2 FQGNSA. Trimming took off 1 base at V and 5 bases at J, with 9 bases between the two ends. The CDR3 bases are TGTGCCAGCAGCTTAGTTAGTCCCCACGAGCAGTACTTC. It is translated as CASSLVSPHEQYF.

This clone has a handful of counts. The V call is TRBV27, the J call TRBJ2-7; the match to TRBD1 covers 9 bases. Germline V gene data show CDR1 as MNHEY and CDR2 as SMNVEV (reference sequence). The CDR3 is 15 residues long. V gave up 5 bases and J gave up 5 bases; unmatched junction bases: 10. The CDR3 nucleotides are TGTGCCAGCAGTGCACCGGGACAGGGTTCGCACGAGCAGTACTTC. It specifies CASSAPGQGSHEQYF.

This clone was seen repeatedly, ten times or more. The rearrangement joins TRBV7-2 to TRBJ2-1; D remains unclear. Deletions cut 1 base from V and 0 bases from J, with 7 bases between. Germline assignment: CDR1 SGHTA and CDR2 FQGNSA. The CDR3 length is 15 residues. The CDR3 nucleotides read TGTGCCAGCAGCTTAGATCGGAGCTCCTACAATGAGCAGTTCTTC. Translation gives CASSLDRSSYNEQFF. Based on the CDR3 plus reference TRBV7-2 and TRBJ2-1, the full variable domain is GAGVSQSPSNKVTEKGKDVELRCDPISGHTALYWYRQSLGQGLEFLIYFQGNSAPDKSGLPSDRFSAERTGGSVSTLTIQRTQQEDSAVYLCASSLDRSSYNEQFFGPGTRLTVL.

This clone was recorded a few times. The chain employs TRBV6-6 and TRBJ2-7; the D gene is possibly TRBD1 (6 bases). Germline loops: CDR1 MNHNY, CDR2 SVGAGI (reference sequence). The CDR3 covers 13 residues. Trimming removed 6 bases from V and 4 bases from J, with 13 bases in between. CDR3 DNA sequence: TGTGCCAGCAGACCCGTCACAGGGTACGAGCAGTACTTC. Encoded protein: CASRPVTGYEQYF.

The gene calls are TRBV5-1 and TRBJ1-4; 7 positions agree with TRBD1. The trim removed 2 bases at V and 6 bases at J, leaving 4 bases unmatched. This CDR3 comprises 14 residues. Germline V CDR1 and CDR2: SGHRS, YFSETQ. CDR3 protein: CASSLEGADEKLFF. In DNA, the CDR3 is TGCGCCAGCAGCTTAGAGGGGGCAGATGAAAAACTGTTTTTT.

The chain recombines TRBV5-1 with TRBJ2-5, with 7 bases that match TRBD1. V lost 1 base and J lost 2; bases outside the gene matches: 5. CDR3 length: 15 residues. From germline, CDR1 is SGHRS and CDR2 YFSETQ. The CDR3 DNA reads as TGCGCCAGCAGCTTGAGCAGGGGGAGTCAAGAGACCCAGTACTTC. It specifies CASSLSRGSQETQYF.

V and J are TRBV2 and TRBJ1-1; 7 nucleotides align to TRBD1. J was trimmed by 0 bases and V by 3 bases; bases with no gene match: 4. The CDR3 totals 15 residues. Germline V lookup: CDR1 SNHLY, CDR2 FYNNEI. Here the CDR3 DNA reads TGTGCCAGCAGTGAGGACGGGACAGTGAACACTGAAGCTTTCTTT. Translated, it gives CASSEDGTVNTEAFF.

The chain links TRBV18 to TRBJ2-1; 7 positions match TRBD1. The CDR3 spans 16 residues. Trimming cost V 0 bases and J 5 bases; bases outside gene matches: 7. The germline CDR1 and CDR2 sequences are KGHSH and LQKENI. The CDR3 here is CASSPPNRGSDNEQFF. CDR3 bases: TGTGCCAGCTCACCACCGAACAGGGGATCGGACAATGAGCAGTTCTTC. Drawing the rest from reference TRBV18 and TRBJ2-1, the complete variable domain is NAGVMQNPRHLVRRRGQEARLRCSPMKGHSHVYWYRQLPEEGLKFMVYLQKENIIDESGMPKERFSAEFPKEGPSILRIQQVVRGDSAAYFCASSPPNRGSDNEQFFGPGTRLTVL.

CDR3 protein: CASMRSDRVGEKLFF. The CDR3 bases are TGTGCCAGCATGAGATCGGACAGGGTAGGCGAAAAACTGTTTTTT. The chain couples TRBV4-2 to TRBJ1-4; the match to TRBD1 covers 8 bases. The CDR3 totals 15 residues. Germline loops: CDR1 LGHNA, CDR2 YNFKEQ. V lost 7 bases to trimming and J lost 8 bases; unmatched junction nucleotides: 12.

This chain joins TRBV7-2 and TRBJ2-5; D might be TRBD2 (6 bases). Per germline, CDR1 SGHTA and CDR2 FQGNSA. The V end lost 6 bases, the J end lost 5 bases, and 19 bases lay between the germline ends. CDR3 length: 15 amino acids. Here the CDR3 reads CASRYQRDLEETQYF. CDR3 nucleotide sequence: TGTGCCAGCAGATACCAGAGGGACTTAGAGGAGACCCAGTACTTC. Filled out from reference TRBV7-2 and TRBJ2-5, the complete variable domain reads GAGVSQSPSNKVTEKGKDVELRCDPISGHTALYWYRQSLGQGLEFLIYFQGNSAPDKSGLPSDRFSAERTGGSVSTLTIQRTQQEDSAVYLCASRYQRDLEETQYFGPGTRLLVL.

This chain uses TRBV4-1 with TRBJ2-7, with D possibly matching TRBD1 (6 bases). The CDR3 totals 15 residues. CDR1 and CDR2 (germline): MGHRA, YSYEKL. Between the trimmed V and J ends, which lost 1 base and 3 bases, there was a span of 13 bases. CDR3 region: CASSQASSRGYEQYF. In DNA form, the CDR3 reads TGCGCCAGCAGCCAAGCTTCGAGCAGGGGCTACGAGCAGTACTTC.

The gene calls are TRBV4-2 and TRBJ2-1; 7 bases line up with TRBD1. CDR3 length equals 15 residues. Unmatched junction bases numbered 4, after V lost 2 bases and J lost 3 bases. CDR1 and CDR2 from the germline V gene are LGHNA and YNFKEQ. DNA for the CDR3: TGTGCCAGCAGCCAATTTTCAGGGGGCTACAATGAGCAGTTCTTC. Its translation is CASSQFSGGYNEQFF.

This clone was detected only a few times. CDR3 sequence reads: CASSLVIAPSRNQPQHF. The CDR3 region has the DNA TGTGCCAGCAGCTTAGTGATTGCTCCAAGCCGCAATCAGCCCCAGCATTTT. V is TRBV7-9 and J is TRBJ1-5, with D hard to call. Germline-derived CDR1 and CDR2 are SEHNR and FQNEAQ (reference sequence). V was cut by 1 base and J by 2 bases, with 15 bases left in between. The CDR3 contains 17 residues.

The CDR3 bases are TGTGCCAGCTCACCTGACAACAGCGAGACCCAGTACTTC. This encodes CASSPDNSETQYF. The chain links TRBV18 to TRBJ2-5; no definite D call. Germline V gives CDR1 KGHSH, CDR2 LQKENI. This CDR3 is built from 13 residues. The V end was cut by 3 bases, the J end by 5 bases, with 10 bases between.

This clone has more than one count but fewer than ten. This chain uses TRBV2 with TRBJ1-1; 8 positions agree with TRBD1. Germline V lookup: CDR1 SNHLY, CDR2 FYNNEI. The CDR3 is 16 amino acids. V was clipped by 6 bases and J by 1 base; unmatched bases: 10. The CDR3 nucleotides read TGTGCCAGCAGAACACAGGGGGTTGAAAGGAACACTGAAGCTTTCTTT. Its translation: CASRTQGVERNTEAFF. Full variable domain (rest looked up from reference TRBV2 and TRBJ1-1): EPEVTQTPSHQVTQMGQEVILRCVPISNHLYFYWYRQILGQKVEFLVSFYNNEISEKSEIFDDQFSVERPDGSNFTLKIRSTKLEDSAMYFCASRTQGVERNTEAFFGQGTRLTVV.

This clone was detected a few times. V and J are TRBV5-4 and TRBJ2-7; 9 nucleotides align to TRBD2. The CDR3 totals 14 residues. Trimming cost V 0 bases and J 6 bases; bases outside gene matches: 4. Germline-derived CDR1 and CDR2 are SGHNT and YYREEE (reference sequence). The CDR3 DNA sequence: TGTGCCAGCAGCTTGGCTAGCGGGGTAGGCGAGCAGTACTTC. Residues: CASSLASGVGEQYF. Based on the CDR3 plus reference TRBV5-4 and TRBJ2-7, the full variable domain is ETGVTQSPTHLIKTRGQQVTLRCSSQSGHNTVSWYQQALGQGPQFIFQYYREEENGRGNFPPRFSGLQFPNYSSELNVNALELDDSALYLCASSLASGVGEQYFGPGTRLTVT.